Below are 25 T cell receptor beta chains sequenced from a single sample in a study of response to subunit inactivated influenza vaccine. MiXCR, run by TCRdb on the RT-PCR reads, gives a single entry per CDR3 protein. The profile shows about 520,000 distinct CDR3 sequences, approximately 7.8% of them singletons. The sequencing used PBMCs from blood, collected around 25 months after vaccination. The origin of the receptors is a man aged 50-75 years who received an inactivated influenza vaccine.

This clonotype showed up just a few times. The genes are TRBV28 and TRBJ2-7; D is perhaps TRBD1 (5 bases). Trimming shortened V by 5 bases and J by 0 bases, and 14 bases separated the two germline ends. CDR3 size: 15 residues. Germline V CDR1 and CDR2: MDHEN, SYDVKM. This CDR3 reads CASSLPNRISYEQYF. Written as DNA, the CDR3 is TGTGCCAGCAGTCTCCCTAACAGGATCTCCTACGAGCAGTACTTC.

This clonotype was picked up many times. The chain recombines TRBV6-2 or TRBV6-3 with TRBJ2-7, with D hard to call. CDR3 length equals 12 residues. Germline assignment: CDR1 MNHEY and CDR2 SVGEGT. V lost 5 bases and J lost 3, with 8 bases in between. As DNA, the CDR3 is TGTGCCAGCAGTCGGGCCTTCTACGAGCAGTACTTC. This sequence encodes CASSRAFYEQYF.

V usage is TRBV11-2 and J usage is TRBJ2-7; 11 nucleotides match TRBD2. V was pared by 5 bases and J by 2 bases, with 8 bases of the junction left unmatched. CDR1 is SGHAT, CDR2 FQNNGV, per germline. The CDR3 spans 16 residues. The CDR3 DNA is TGTGCCAGCAGCCCGCCGACTAGCGGGACCCCCTACGAGCAGTACTTC. Translating it yields CASSPPTSGTPYEQYF.

At least ten counts were recorded for this clonotype. The rearrangement joins TRBV20-1 to TRBJ2-1; a weak D match, TRBD1 (5 bases). The V and J ends lost 0 bases and 1 base respectively, with 10 bases between them. This CDR3 is 15 amino acids long. CDR1 and CDR2 from the germline V gene are DFQATT and SNEGSKA (reference sequence). CDR3 region: CSARDPRDSYNEQFF. The CDR3 coding sequence is TGCAGTGCTAGAGATCCCAGGGATTCCTACAATGAGCAGTTCTTC.

This clonotype was seen more than once but under ten times. V usage is TRBV6-5 and J usage is TRBJ1-3, with D hard to call. The CDR3 totals 15 residues. The ends were cut back, 0 bases at V and 7 bases at J, with 13 bases in the middle. Germline V gene sequence: CDR1 MNHEY, CDR2 SVGAGI. For the CDR3, the DNA is TGTGCCAGCAGTTACTCGTATGGTTCCGGGAACACCATATATTTT. Translating it yields CASSYSYGSGNTIYF.

This clonotype has at least ten counts. CDR3 DNA sequence: TGCAGTGCTGGACAGGGGGCAATAGTTGCTTTCTTT. This codes for CSAGQGAIVAFF. The V gene is TRBV20-1, the J gene TRBJ1-1; 11 bases are a match to TRBD1. Germline V CDR1 and CDR2: DFQATT, SNEGSKA (reference sequence). V trimming: 5 bases; J trimming: 11 bases; junction bases outside the gene matches: 7. The CDR3 length is 12 residues.

This clonotype has ten or more counts. This chain links TRBV4-3 with TRBJ2-1; D perhaps matches TRBD2 (6 bases). Germline V gives CDR1 LGHNA, CDR2 YSLEER. V was shortened by 1 base and J by 5 bases, with 12 bases between the two germline ends. The CDR3 contains 15 residues. The CDR3 sequence is CASSQAGVMDNEQFF. The CDR3 DNA is TGCGCCAGCAGCCAAGCGGGAGTAATGGACAATGAGCAGTTCTTC.

The rearrangement uses TRBV3-1 and TRBJ2-1, with 7 nucleotides matching TRBD2. This CDR3 contains 15 residues. The J segment lost 10 bases and the V segment lost 1 base, leaving 10 bases of the junction unmatched. The germline V gene encodes CDR1 LGHDT and CDR2 YNNKEL (reference sequence). The CDR3 nucleotides read TGTGCCAGCAGCCAAGGTCTTACTAGCGCAGGCGAGCAGTTCTTC. This codes for CASSQGLTSAGEQFF.

This CDR3 is CSAINYGWSQYF. In nucleotides, the CDR3 is TGCAGTGCCATTAACTATGGTTGGTCGCAGTATTTT. The chain employs TRBV20-1 and TRBJ2-3; D not resolved. Germline-derived CDR1 and CDR2 are DFQATT and SNEGSKA (reference sequence). The CDR3 runs 12 residues. The germline V and J ends were trimmed by 6 bases and 10 bases, with 17 bases remaining between them.

This clonotype was detected ten times or more. The chain employs TRBV30 and TRBJ2-7; 7 bases map to TRBD1. Germline assignment: CDR1 GTSNPN and CDR2 SVGIG (reference sequence). This CDR3 has 11 amino acids. V shed 6 bases and J 6 bases; nucleotides not matched to a gene: 5. The CDR3 region is CACHRGGEQYF. Written as DNA, the CDR3 is TGTGCCTGCCACAGGGGCGGCGAGCAGTACTTC.

This clonotype appeared a few times. The chain joins TRBV20-1 to TRBJ1-1; D might be TRBD1 (5 bases). Germline assignment: CDR1 DFQATT and CDR2 SNEGSKA (reference sequence). Trimming removed 3 bases at V and 0 bases at J, with 8 bases between. The CDR3 is 13 residues long. The CDR3 protein is CSARWGMNTEAFF. CDR3 in DNA: TGCAGTGCTAGGTGGGGGATGAACACTGAAGCTTTCTTT.

This clonotype was observed a few times. This chain connects TRBV24-1 to TRBJ2-3; 8 positions agree with TRBD1. The CDR3 loop spans 15 amino acids. The germline V gene has CDR1 KGHDR and CDR2 SFDVKD. The trim removed 5 bases at V and 6 bases at J, leaving 9 bases unmatched. The CDR3 here is CATSVSGQGPDTQYF. DNA for the CDR3: TGTGCCACCAGTGTTTCAGGACAGGGACCCGATACGCAGTATTTT.

The V and J genes are TRBV20-1 and TRBJ1-5; 12 bases are a match to TRBD1. J lost 2 bases, V lost 2 bases, and 7 bases had no gene match. The germline gives CDR1 DFQATT, CDR2 SNEGSKA (reference sequence). The length of the CDR3 is 17 residues. CDR3 residues: CSARRGTGGAGNQPQHF. For the CDR3, the DNA is TGCAGTGCTAGAAGGGGGACAGGGGGCGCTGGCAATCAGCCCCAGCATTTT.

This clonotype was seen a few times. This chain uses TRBV3-1 with TRBJ2-1, with 11 nucleotides matching TRBD2. CDR3 size: 16 residues. CDR1 LGHDT and CDR2 YNNKEL come from the germline V gene (reference sequence). J gave up 8 bases and V 3 bases, and 9 bases lay outside the gene matches. CDR3 loop: CASSQVLLAGEHEQFF. For the CDR3, the DNA is TGTGCCAGCAGCCAGGTCTTACTAGCGGGAGAGCATGAGCAGTTCTTC.

This clonotype occurred a few times. The chain combines TRBV6-1 with TRBJ2-7, with 7 bases fitting TRBD1. Germline V gene data show CDR1 as MNHNS and CDR2 as SASEGT. The CDR3 totals 13 residues. V shed 6 bases, J shed 1 base, and the junction held 3 bases outside the gene matches. As DNA, the CDR3 is TGTGCCAGCAGGAGACAGGGTTCCTACGAGCAGTACTTC. Protein product: CASRRQGSYEQYF.

At least ten counts were recorded for this clonotype. The chain uses TRBV29-1 and TRBJ2-4; D might be TRBD1 or TRBD2, each matching 6 bases. From germline, CDR1 is SQVTM and CDR2 ANQGSEA. The CDR3 is 15 amino acids. V dropped 4 bases and J dropped 11 bases, with 24 bases sitting between them. The CDR3 DNA follows: TGCAGCGTTGTATCTCTTGCTGGGGGGCGGCAGCTTCAGTACTTC. Residues: CSVVSLAGGRQLQYF.

This clonotype has a handful of counts. This chain joins TRBV12-3 or TRBV12-4 and TRBJ2-7; a possible D gene is TRBD2 (6 bases). The CDR3 sequence is 16 residues long. Trimming removed 7 bases at V and 5 bases at J, with 24 bases between. In DNA form, the CDR3 reads TGTGCCAGCAACCTCGGGGGACGAAGGGCTTGGAACGAGCAGTACTTC. It is translated as CASNLGGRRAWNEQYF.

This clonotype showed up just a few times. The chain carries TRBV24-1 and TRBJ2-7, with D maybe TRBD2 (6 bases). Trimming left V 0 bases short and J 10 bases short, with 9 bases between. This CDR3 region has 12 residues. CDR1 and CDR2 (germline): KGHDR, SFDVKD. CDR3 DNA: TGTGCCACCAGTGATTTGACGGGGGACCAGTACTTC. Residues: CATSDLTGDQYF.

There are many counts of this clonotype. V is TRBV5-1 and J is TRBJ2-5; 7 bases map to TRBD2. Germline assignment: CDR1 SGHRS and CDR2 YFSETQ. The ends lost 3 bases at V and 5 bases at J; junction bases unmatched: 7. The CDR3 covers 14 residues. CDR3 in amino acids: CASSWEGPSETQYF. The CDR3 nucleotides are TGCGCCAGCAGCTGGGAGGGACCCTCGGAGACCCAGTACTTC.

V usage is TRBV6-5 and J usage is TRBJ2-4; TRBD1 aligns across 7 bases. This CDR3 has 18 amino acids. Per the germline V gene, CDR1 is MNHEY and CDR2 is SVGAGI. The junction had 11 bases not matched to a gene; V was cut back by 0 bases and J by 3 bases. The chain's CDR3 is CASSYSTTSGGFKNIQYF. In DNA form, the CDR3 reads TGTGCCAGCAGTTACTCTACAACTTCAGGGGGATTCAAAAACATTCAGTACTTC.

V gene TRBV20-1 combines with J gene TRBJ2-3; 9 bases are a match to TRBD2. J was trimmed by 6 bases and V by 3 bases; bases with no gene match: 13. The CDR3 spans 16 residues. Germline assignment: CDR1 DFQATT and CDR2 SNEGSKA (reference sequence). CDR3 in DNA: TGCAGTGCTAGTAGGAGACTAGCGGACATCCTGGATACGCAGTATTTT. Translation gives CSASRRLADILDTQYF.

This clonotype was seen only a few times. For the CDR3, the DNA is TGTGCCAGCAGCTCCCGGGACAGGCCTGAAAAACTGTTTTTT. Amino acids: CASSSRDRPEKLFF. The J gene is TRBJ1-4, the V gene TRBV7-9; 8 nucleotides match TRBD1. V was pared by 4 bases and J by 7 bases, with 5 bases of the junction left unmatched. This CDR3 contains 14 residues. Germline CDR1 is SEHNR and CDR2 is FQNEAQ (reference sequence).

The chain has TRBV11-2 and TRBJ1-1; D remains ambiguous. Trimming removed 3 bases from V and 5 bases from J, with 16 bases in between. Germline V gene lookup returns CDR1 SGHAT and CDR2 FQNNGV. The CDR3 is 15 residues long. CDR3 bases: TGTGCCAGCAGCTTGTTCCAGGCATCGGGGACTGAAGCTTTCTTT. Protein product: CASSLFQASGTEAFF.

In its sample, this clonotype was seen a few times. The chain links TRBV7-9 to TRBJ2-1, with 7 bases that match TRBD1. The CDR3 sequence is 16 residues long. Germline V CDR1 and CDR2: SEHNR, FQNEAQ (reference sequence). V shed 5 bases and J 4 bases; nucleotides not matched to a gene: 11. The CDR3 sequence is CASSETTGTVYNEQFF. The CDR3 coding sequence is TGTGCCAGCAGCGAGACCACCGGGACAGTTTACAATGAGCAGTTCTTC.

This clonotype was counted between two and nine times. V and J are TRBV11-2 and TRBJ2-1; 13 positions agree with TRBD2. J lost 3 bases, V lost 5 bases, and 16 bases had no gene match. The CDR3 has 20 amino acids. In germline, CDR1 is SGHAT, CDR2 FQNNGV. CDR3 amino acids: CASSQRVLAGLAGIYNEQFF. CDR3 DNA: TGTGCCAGCAGCCAGAGGGTGTTGGCGGGACTAGCGGGGATCTACAATGAGCAGTTCTTC.